The following is a T cell receptor beta chain sequence with its context. Its antigen remains unknown. Both CD4+ and CD8+ T cells were negatively isolated, and TEMRA cells underwent FACS enrichment. This specimen belongs to a study of CD8 T cells in Susac syndrome. Study-level points and caveats: The study recognized that the number of individuals in its TCR sequencing and HLA analysis was relatively small.

It was with random hexamers that roughly 0.5 to 1 ug RNA was reverse transcribed. A multiplex approach, immunoSEQ multiplex PCR, amplified TCR beta CDR3 across 54 Vbeta and 13 Jbeta. TCRdb re-called the immunoSEQ multiplex PCR reads through MiXCR, storing one row per CDR3 protein. The sample carries under 200,000 distinct CDR3 sequences, about 95% recorded once. This CDR3 region has 11 residues. V was pared by 7 bases and J by 8 bases, with 9 bases between. The germline CDR1 and CDR2 sequences are MNHEY and SVGAGI. This chain connects TRBV6-5 to TRBJ2-4; D is undetermined. This TCR derives from a human donor in good health. The sequencing sample was made of CD4+ T cells from PBMCs. The CDR3, as DNA: TGTGCCAGCACCGGCCTCGACATTCAGTACTTC. The encoded protein is CASTGLDIQYF.